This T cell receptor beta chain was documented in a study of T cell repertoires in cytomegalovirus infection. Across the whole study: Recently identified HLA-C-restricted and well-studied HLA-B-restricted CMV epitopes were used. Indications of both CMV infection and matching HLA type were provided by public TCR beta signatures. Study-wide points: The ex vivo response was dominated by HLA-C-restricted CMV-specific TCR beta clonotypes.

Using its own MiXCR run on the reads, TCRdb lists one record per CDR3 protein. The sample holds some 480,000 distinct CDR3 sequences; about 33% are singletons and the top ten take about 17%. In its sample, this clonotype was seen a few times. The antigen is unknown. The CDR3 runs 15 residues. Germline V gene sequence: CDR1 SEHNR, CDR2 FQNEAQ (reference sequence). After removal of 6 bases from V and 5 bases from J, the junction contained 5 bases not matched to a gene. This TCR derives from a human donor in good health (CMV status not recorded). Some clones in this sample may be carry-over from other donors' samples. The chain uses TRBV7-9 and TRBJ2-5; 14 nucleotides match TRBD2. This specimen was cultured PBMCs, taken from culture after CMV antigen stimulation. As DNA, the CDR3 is TGTGCCAGCAGTCCGACTAGCGGGAGGGCGGAGACCCAGTACTTC. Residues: CASSPTSGRAETQYF.